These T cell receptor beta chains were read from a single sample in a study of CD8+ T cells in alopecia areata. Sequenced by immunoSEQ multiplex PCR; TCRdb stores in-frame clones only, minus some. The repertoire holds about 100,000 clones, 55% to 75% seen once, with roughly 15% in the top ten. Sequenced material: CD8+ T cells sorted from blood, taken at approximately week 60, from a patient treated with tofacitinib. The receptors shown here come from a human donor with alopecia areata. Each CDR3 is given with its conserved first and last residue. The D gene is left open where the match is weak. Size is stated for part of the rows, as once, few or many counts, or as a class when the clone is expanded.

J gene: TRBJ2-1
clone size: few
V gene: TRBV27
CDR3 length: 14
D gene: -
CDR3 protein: CASATGTTYNEQFF
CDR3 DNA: TGTGCCAGTGCCACCGGGACAACCTACAATGAGCAGTTCTTC

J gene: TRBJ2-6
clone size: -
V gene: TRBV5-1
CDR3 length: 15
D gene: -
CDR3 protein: CASSPRELYANVLTF
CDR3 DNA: TGCGCCAGCAGCCCCAGGGAATTATACGCCAACGTCCTGACTTTC

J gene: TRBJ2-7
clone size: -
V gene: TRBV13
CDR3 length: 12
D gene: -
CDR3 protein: CASSLGGFEQYF
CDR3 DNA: TGTGCCAGCAGCTTAGGAGGGTTCGAGCAGTACTTC

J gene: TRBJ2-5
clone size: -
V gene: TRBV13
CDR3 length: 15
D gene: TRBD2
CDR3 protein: CASSHLTSGEETQYF
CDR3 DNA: TGTGCCAGCAGCCACTTGACTAGCGGGGAAGAGACCCAGTACTTC

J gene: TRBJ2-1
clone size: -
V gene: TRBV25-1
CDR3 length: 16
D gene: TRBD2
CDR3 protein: CASSTLAGGLYNEQFF
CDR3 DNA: TGTGCCAGCAGTACCCTAGCGGGGGGGTTGTACAATGAGCAGTTCTTC

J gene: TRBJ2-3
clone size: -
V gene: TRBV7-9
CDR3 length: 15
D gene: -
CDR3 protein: CASQGGQDSTDTQYF
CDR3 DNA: TGTGCCAGCCAGGGCGGGCAGGATAGCACAGATACGCAGTATTTT

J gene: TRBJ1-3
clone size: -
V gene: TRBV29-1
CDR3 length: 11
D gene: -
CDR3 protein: CSVEGRNTIYF
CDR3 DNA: TGCAGCGTTGAAGGGCGAAACACCATATATTTT

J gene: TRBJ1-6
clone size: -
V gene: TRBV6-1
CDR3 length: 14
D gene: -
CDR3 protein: CASSEGWGNSPLHF
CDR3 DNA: TGTGCCAGCAGTGAAGGCTGGGGGAATTCACCCCTCCACTTT

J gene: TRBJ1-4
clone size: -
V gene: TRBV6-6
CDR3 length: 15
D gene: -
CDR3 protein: CASSYYRASNEKLFF
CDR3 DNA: TGTGCCAGCAGTTACTACCGGGCCTCGAATGAAAAACTGTTTTTT

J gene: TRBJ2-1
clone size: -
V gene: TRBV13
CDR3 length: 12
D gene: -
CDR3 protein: CASRGGVNEQFF
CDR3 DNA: TGTGCCAGCAGAGGCGGGGTCAATGAGCAGTTCTTC

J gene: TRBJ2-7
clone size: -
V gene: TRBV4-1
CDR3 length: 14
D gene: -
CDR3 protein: CASSQGQDLYEQYF
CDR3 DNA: TGCGCCAGCAGCCAAGGACAGGACCTCTACGAGCAGTACTTC

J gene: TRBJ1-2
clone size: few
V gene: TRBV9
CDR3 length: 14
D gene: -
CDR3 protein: CASRGSGGEYGYTF
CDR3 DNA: TGTGCCAGCCGGGGAAGCGGGGGTGAATATGGCTACACCTTC

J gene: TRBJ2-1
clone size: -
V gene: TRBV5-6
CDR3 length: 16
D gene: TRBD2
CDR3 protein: CASSLPTSGEYNEQFF
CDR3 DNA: TGTGCCAGCAGCTTACCGACTAGCGGGGAATACAATGAGCAGTTCTTC

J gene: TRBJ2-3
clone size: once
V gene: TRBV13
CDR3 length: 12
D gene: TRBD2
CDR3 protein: CAGGEGPDTQYF
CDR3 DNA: TGTGCCGGTGGGGAGGGGCCAGATACGCAGTATTTT

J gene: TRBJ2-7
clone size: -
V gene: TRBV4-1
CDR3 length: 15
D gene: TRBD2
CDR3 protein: CASSHGTSASYEQYF
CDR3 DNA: TGCGCCAGCAGCCACGGGACTAGCGCTTCCTACGAGCAGTACTTC

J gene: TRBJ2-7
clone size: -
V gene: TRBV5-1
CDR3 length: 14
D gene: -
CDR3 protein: CASSFLSSLYEQYF
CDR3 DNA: TGCGCCAGCAGCTTCCTGTCGTCTCTCTACGAGCAGTACTTC

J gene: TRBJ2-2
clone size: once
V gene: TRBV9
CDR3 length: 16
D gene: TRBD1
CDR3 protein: CASSEPGQGFTGELFF
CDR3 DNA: TGTGCCAGCAGCGAACCGGGACAGGGGTTCACCGGGGAGCTGTTTTTT

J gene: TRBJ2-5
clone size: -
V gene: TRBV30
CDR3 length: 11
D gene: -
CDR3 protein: CAWIRSETQYF
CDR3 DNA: TGTGCCTGGATCAGGAGCGAGACCCAGTACTTC

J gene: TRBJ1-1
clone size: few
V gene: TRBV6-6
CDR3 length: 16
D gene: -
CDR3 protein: CASSPLSGGADTEAFF
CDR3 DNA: TGTGCCAGCAGTCCCCTCTCAGGAGGCGCGGACACTGAAGCTTTCTTT

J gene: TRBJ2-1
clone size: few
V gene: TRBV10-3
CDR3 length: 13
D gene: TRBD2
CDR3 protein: CATRLAGDNEQFF
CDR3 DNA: TGTGCCACCCGACTAGCGGGGGACAATGAGCAGTTCTTC

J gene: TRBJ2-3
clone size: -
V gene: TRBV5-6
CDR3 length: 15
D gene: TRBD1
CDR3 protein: CASSPGTGSTDTQYF
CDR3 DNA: TGTGCCAGCAGCCCCGGGACAGGGAGCACAGATACGCAGTATTTT

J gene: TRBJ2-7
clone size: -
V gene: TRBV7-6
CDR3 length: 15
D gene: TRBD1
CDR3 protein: CASSLAGQALGEQYF
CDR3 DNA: TGTGCCAGCAGCTTAGCGGGACAGGCCTTAGGCGAGCAGTACTTC

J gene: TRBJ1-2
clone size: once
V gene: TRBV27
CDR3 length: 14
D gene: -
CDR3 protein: CASSQGQRDYGYTF
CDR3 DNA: TGTGCCAGCAGTCAAGGACAAAGGGACTATGGCTACACCTTC

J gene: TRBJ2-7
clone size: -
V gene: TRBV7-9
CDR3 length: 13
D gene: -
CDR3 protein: CASSPGVGPEQYF
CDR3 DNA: TGTGCCAGCAGCCCGGGGGTAGGCCCCGAGCAGTACTTC

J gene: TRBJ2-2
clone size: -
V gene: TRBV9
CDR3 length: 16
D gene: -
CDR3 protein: CASSVRGEPNTGELFF
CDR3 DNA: TGTGCCAGCAGCGTCAGGGGAGAGCCGAACACCGGGGAGCTGTTTTTT

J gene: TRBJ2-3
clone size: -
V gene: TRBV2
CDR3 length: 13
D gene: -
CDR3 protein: CASSEWNTDTQYF
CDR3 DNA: TGTGCCAGCAGTGAGTGGAACACAGATACGCAGTATTTT

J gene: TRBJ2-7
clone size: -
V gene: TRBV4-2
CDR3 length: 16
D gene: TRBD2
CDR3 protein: CASSQTRTSGGGEQYF
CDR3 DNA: TGTGCCAGCAGCCAAACTAGGACTAGCGGGGGCGGCGAGCAGTACTTC

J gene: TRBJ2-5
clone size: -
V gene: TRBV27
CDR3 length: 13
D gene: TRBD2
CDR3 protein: CASSAGGLETQYF
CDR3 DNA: TGTGCCAGCAGCGCGGGGGGGTTGGAGACCCAGTACTTC

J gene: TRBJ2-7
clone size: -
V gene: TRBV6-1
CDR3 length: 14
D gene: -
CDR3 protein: CAIQRFESSYEQYF
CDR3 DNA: TGTGCCATACAGCGGTTTGAAAGCTCCTACGAGCAGTACTTC

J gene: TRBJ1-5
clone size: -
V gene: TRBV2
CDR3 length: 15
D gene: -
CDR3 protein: CASEPGWEGNQPQHF
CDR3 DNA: TGTGCCAGCGAACCCGGTTGGGAAGGCAATCAGCCCCAGCATTTT

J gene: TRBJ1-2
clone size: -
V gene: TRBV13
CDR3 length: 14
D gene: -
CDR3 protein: CASSLENPAYGYTF
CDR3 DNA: TGTGCCAGCAGCTTGGAGAATCCCGCCTATGGCTACACCTTC

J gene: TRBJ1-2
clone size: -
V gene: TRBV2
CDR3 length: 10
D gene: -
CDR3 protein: CASRGGGYTF
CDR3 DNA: TGTGCCAGCAGGGGGGGTGGCTACACCTTC

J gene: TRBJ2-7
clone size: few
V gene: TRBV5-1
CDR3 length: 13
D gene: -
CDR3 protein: CASSLEQSYEQYF
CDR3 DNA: TGCGCCAGCAGCTTGGAGCAGTCCTACGAGCAGTACTTC

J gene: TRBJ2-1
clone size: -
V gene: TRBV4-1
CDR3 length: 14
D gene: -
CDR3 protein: CASSPGLGLNEQFF
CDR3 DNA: TGCGCCAGCAGCCCGGGTCTAGGTCTCAATGAGCAGTTCTTC

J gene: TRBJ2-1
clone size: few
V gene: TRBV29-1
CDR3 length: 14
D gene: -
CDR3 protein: CSVRREGIYNEQFF
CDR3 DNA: TGCAGCGTCCGCAGGGAAGGGATTTACAATGAGCAGTTCTTC

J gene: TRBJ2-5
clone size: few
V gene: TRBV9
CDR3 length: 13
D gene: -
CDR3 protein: CASSAGGRETQYF
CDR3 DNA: TGTGCCAGCAGCGCGGGGGGCCGAGAGACCCAGTACTTC

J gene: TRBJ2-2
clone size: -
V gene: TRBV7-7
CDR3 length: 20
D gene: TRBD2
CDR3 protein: CASSLTTLTTSGGSTGELFF
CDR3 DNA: TGTGCCAGCAGCTTAACCACCCTGACGACTAGCGGGGGGTCTACCGGGGAGCTGTTTTTT

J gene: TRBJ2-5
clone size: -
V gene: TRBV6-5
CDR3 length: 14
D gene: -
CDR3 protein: CASSPDMIAETQYF
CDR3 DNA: TGTGCCAGCTCCCCGGACATGATCGCGGAGACCCAGTACTTC

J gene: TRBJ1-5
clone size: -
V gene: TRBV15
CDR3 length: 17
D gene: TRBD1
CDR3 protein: CATSRNGQAEYNQPQHF
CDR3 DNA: TGTGCCACCAGCAGAAACGGACAGGCGGAATACAATCAGCCCCAGCATTTT

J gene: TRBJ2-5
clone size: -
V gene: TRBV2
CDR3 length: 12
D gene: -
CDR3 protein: CASQGDQETQYF
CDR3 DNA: TGTGCCAGCCAGGGAGACCAAGAGACCCAGTACTTC

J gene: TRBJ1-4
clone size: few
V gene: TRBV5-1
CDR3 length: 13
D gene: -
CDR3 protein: CASSLEPGKKLFF
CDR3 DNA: TGCGCCAGCAGCTTGGAGCCGGGGAAAAAACTGTTTTTT

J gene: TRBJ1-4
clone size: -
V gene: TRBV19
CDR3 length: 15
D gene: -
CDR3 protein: CASSPEGRANEKLFF
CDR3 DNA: TGTGCCAGTAGTCCAGAGGGGCGCGCTAATGAAAAACTGTTTTTT

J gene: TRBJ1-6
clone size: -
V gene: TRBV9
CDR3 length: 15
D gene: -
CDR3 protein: CASSPYDSRNSPLHF
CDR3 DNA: TGTGCCAGCAGCCCTTACGACAGCAGAAATTCACCCCTCCACTTT

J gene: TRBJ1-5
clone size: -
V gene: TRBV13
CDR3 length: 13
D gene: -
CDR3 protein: CASSLGGGQPQHF
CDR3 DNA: TGTGCCAGCAGCTTAGGGGGGGGTCAGCCCCAGCATTTT

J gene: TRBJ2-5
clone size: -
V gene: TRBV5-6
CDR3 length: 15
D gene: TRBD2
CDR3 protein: CASRVWGGSQETQYF
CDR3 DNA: TGTGCCAGCAGGGTGTGGGGCGGGAGCCAAGAGACCCAGTACTTC